Many counts were recorded for the clone carrying this T cell receptor beta chain. It was with a sample-barcoded 5' primer and a J-beta primer mix that a second PCR of roughly 7 to 12 cycles was run. TCRdb processed the 5' RACE reads anew with MiXCR; each CDR3 protein has one entry. The data contain about 1.4 million distinct CDR3 sequences, roughly 59% of them singletons. The data stem from a study of blood T cells in healthy people across ages. CDR3 length equals 11 residues. V dropped 9 bases and J dropped 7 bases, with 12 bases sitting between them. Germline-derived CDR1 and CDR2 are SNHLY and FYNNEI.

This chain links TRBV2 with TRBJ2-5; a weak D match, TRBD2 (5 bases). The sample consisted of blood. This TCR derives from a man aged 18 to 29 in good health. The CDR3 DNA is TGTGCCAGTGGAGGTATGGGGACCCAGTACTTC. Encoded protein: CASGGMGTQYF.